The next 17 T cell receptor beta chains were all read from a single sample in a study of blood T cell repertoires in COVID-19. Sequenced by immunoSEQ multiplex PCR; TCRdb stores in-frame clones only, minus some. The data show more than 120,000 clones, about nine tenths seen once. The sequencing sample was made of peripheral blood. The receptors were gathered from a human donor in a cohort sampled during active COVID-19.

This clone was counted only a few times. V gene TRBV19 combines with J gene TRBJ1-2; a possible D gene is TRBD1 (5 bases). Trimming removed 7 bases from V and 2 bases from J, with 17 bases in between. The germline V gene encodes CDR1 LNHDA and CDR2 SQIVND (reference sequence). The CDR3 sequence is 15 residues long. CDR3 in amino acids: CASTPWGGPNYGYTF. The CDR3 DNA reads TGTGCCAGTACCCCTTGGGGGGGACCGAACTATGGCTACACCTTC.

This chain joins TRBV5-1 and TRBJ1-4, with 7 positions matching TRBD1. With 0 bases clipped from V and 2 bases from J, the junction kept 13 bases outside the gene matches. Germline V gene lookup returns CDR1 SGHRS and CDR2 YFSETQ. CDR3 length equals 19 residues. The CDR3 nucleotides read TGCGCCAGCAGCTTGGGGTCAGGGGGTTCACGTCCGACTAATGAAAAACTGTTTTTT. Protein sequence: CASSLGSGGSRPTNEKLFF.

The chain is built from TRBV16 and TRBJ1-2; 8 bases match TRBD1. V dropped 4 bases and J dropped 4; count of bases not matched to a gene: 8. In germline, CDR1 is KGHSY, CDR2 FQNENV. The CDR3 is 15 amino acids. For the CDR3, the DNA is TGTGCCAGCAGCCCTTCGACAGGGGCGGGCTATGGCTACACCTTC. This sequence encodes CASSPSTGAGYGYTF.

This chain uses TRBV9 with TRBJ1-2; D call uncertain. The CDR3 has 13 amino acids. The V gene lost 1 base and the J gene lost 0 bases, with 4 bases spanning the gap. Germline V gene lookup returns CDR1 SGDLS and CDR2 YYNGEE. CDR3 DNA: TGTGCCAGCAGCGTACAGACTAACTATGGCTACACCTTC. Translation: CASSVQTNYGYTF.

The chain recombines TRBV6-6 with TRBJ2-7; a weak D match, TRBD2 (6 bases). Germline CDR1 is MNHNY and CDR2 is SVGAGI (reference sequence). V lost 0 bases and J 2 bases, leaving 14 bases between the germline ends. CDR3 length equals 16 residues. Here the CDR3 reads CASSYSVRDSTYEQYF. The DNA of the CDR3 is TGTGCCAGCAGTTACTCCGTTCGGGACTCCACCTACGAGCAGTACTTC.

The chain combines TRBV19 with TRBJ1-2, with D uncertain. The germline CDR1 and CDR2 sequences are LNHDA and SQIVND (reference sequence). V was cut by 6 bases and J by 3 bases, with 11 bases left in between. This CDR3 spans 13 amino acids. In DNA, the CDR3 is TGTGCCAGTAGGATTTTCGGGGACTATGGCTACACCTTC. The encoded protein is CASRIFGDYGYTF.

The V gene is TRBV4-1, the J gene TRBJ2-7; no reliable D call. V lost 0 bases to trimming and J lost 0 bases, with 6 bases between them. The CDR3 is made up of 14 amino acids. Looked up from germline, CDR1 is MGHRA and CDR2 is YSYEKL. CDR3 sequence (DNA): TGCGCCAGCAGCCAAGAGGCCATCTCCTACGAGCAGTACTTC. It specifies CASSQEAISYEQYF.

The chain combines TRBV11-3 with TRBJ2-3; D is perhaps TRBD1 (5 bases). Deletions cut 1 base from V and 1 base from J, with 6 bases between. The CDR3 contains 14 residues. Germline CDR1 and CDR2: SGHNT and YENEEA. CDR3 region: CASSLGQRTDTQYF. In DNA form, the CDR3 reads TGTGCCAGCAGCTTAGGACAGCGCACAGATACGCAGTATTTT.

This clone was observed once. Relative to the germline gene, one junction end is altered; a read error may explain this. The chain couples TRBV20-1 to TRBJ1-1; no clear D. Germline CDR1 and CDR2: DFQATT and SNEGSKA (reference sequence). CDR3 length equals 10 residues. CDR3 loop: CSARDFSNYF. CDR3 bases: TGCAGTGCTAGAGATTTTTCGAACTACTTT.

The chain combines TRBV7-9 with TRBJ1-1; D ambiguous. The CDR3 runs 14 residues. Germline V gives CDR1 SEHNR, CDR2 FQNEAQ (reference sequence). The V end was cut by 1 base, the J end by 1 base, with 7 bases between. CDR3 protein: CASSLETGNTEAFF. The CDR3 coding sequence is TGTGCCAGCAGCTTAGAGACGGGGAACACTGAAGCTTTCTTT.

V is TRBV5-1 and J is TRBJ2-5; D possibly corresponds to TRBD1 (6 bases). Looked up from germline, CDR1 is SGHRS and CDR2 is YFSETQ. This CDR3 spans 14 amino acids. V was clipped by 3 bases and J by 5 bases, with 14 bases between them. CDR3 sequence reads: CASSSGTGMETQYF. For the CDR3, the DNA is TGCGCCAGCAGCTCGGGAACAGGGATGGAGACCCAGTACTTC.

The J gene is TRBJ1-1, the V gene TRBV5-1; D call uncertain. Trimming removed 5 bases at V and 3 bases at J, with 17 bases between. This CDR3 contains 15 residues. Per germline, CDR1 SGHRS and CDR2 YFSETQ. As DNA, the CDR3 is TGCGCCAGCAGGGCCATGTCCCTGGGCGACACTGAAGCTTTCTTT. It encodes CASRAMSLGDTEAFF.

This chain joins TRBV15 and TRBJ1-3, with unresolved D. CDR3 length equals 16 residues. Trimming pared 0 bases from V and 0 bases from J, leaving 9 bases between. Germline CDR1 is LNHNV and CDR2 is YYDKDF (reference sequence). As DNA, the CDR3 is TGTGCCACCAGCAGAGATTTGCTAACCTCTGGAAACACCATATATTTT. Its translation is CATSRDLLTSGNTIYF.

The rearrangement uses TRBV6-7 and TRBJ2-1; 11 bases line up with TRBD2. TRBV6-7 is known as an ORF, though its function is uncertain. The V gene end was trimmed by 0 bases and the J gene end by 1 base; junction bases not matched to a gene: 8. The CDR3 runs 19 residues. Here the CDR3 reads CASSYSSSGGVGSYNEQFF. The CDR3 DNA follows: TGTGCCAGCAGTTACTCGAGTAGCGGGGGGGTCGGTTCCTACAATGAGCAGTTCTTC.

The gene calls are TRBV27 and TRBJ1-5; weak D call: TRBD1 (5 bases). V lost 5 bases and J lost 0, with 8 bases in between. The CDR3 spans 14 residues. Germline CDR1 MNHEY, CDR2 SMNVEV (reference sequence). The CDR3 bases are TGTGCCAGCAGTACGACAGATAGCAATCAGCCCCAGCATTTT. Translated: CASSTTDSNQPQHF.

This chain connects TRBV5-4 to TRBJ2-1; the D gene is possibly TRBD1 (6 bases). The ends were cut back, 7 bases at V and 9 bases at J, with 11 bases in the middle. CDR1 SGHNT and CDR2 YYREEE come from the germline V gene (reference sequence). The CDR3 has 11 amino acids. DNA of the CDR3: TGTGCCAGCGAGAGGGGGTCTGAGCAGTTCTTC. Translated, it gives CASERGSEQFF.

This chain joins TRBV6-2 or TRBV6-3 and TRBJ1-3; D remains unclear. CDR3 length: 14 amino acids. Per the germline V gene, CDR1 is MNHEY and CDR2 is SVGEGT. V lost 6 bases and J 0 bases, leaving 9 bases between the germline ends. This CDR3 reads CASSHGSSGNTIYF. The CDR3 nucleotides read TGTGCCAGCAGCCACGGGAGCTCTGGAAACACCATATATTTT.